Sequencing of this TCR beta chain was carried out in a study of radiotherapy plus CTLA-4 blockade in lung cancer. Repertoires were generated with immunoSEQ multiplex PCR, while TCRdb's copy carries only in-frame clones and drops some. The sample shows approximately 89,000 clones, about four fifths of them seen only once. This receptor was obtained from a human donor with non-small cell lung cancer that progressed on radiotherapy plus ipilimumab. The source material was peripheral blood, sampled from a patient treated with radiotherapy plus ipilimumab.

In DNA, the CDR3 is TGTGCCAGCAGCATAGGACTAGCGGGAGATTACGAGCAGTACTTC. Its protein is CASSIGLAGDYEQYF. This chain uses TRBV7-2 with TRBJ2-7; TRBD2 agrees at 13 bases. After removal of 5 bases from V and 4 bases from J, the junction contained 5 bases not matched to a gene. Per the germline V gene, CDR1 is SGHTA and CDR2 is FQGNSA. This CDR3 comprises 15 residues.